Below, one TCR beta chain is given with its context. Its target is unknown. At one end, the junction sequence differs from germline, possibly due to a read error. The CDR3 is 15 residues long. CDR1 and CDR2 from the germline V gene are MDHEN and SYDVKM. This sample was taken from a study of post-analysis software for immune sequencing data. Study as a whole: Patients had relapsing-remitting, secondary progressive or progressive-relapsing multiple sclerosis; some lacked subtype. Study outcomes and limitations: Under the F measure, samples that were prepared in one batch clustered strongly together. A handful of TRBV segments (TRBV5-6, TRBV5-1 and TRBV20-1 among them) occurred more frequently in patients than in controls.

Incorporated into the TCR beta cDNA libraries were unique molecular identifiers, which served to reduce PCR and sequencing biases. Yield was 450,000 to 650,000 cDNA molecules from 1 to 10 million T cells. TCRdb reprocessed the PCR reads with MiXCR, giving one entry per CDR3 protein. The sample consists of about 180,000 distinct CDR3 sequences, about 30% of them appearing once. The chain carries TRBV28 and TRBJ2-1; 9 bases map to TRBD2. This clonotype originated in a girl aged 5-17 years with multiple sclerosis. Sequencing was performed on blood. CDR3 in DNA: TGTGCCAGCAGTTCCGGGGTAGCGGGAGACAATGGGCAGTTCTTC. Its protein is CASSSGVAGDNGQFF.